One T cell receptor beta chain is described in this entry. The data stem from a study of T-cell reconstitution after alpha-beta-depleted transplantation in children. Using unique molecular identifiers, the investigators prepared the TCRbeta library. TCRdb recomputed calls from the PCR reads with MiXCR, one row per CDR3 protein. Of 200,000 to 250,000 distinct CDR3 sequences in the sample, approximately 10% were seen once. The sequencing here drew on PBMCs from the stem cell graft donor, taken from the stem cell graft. This sequence originates from a human donor who donated a stem cell graft to a child with acute lymphoblastic leukemia.

The CDR3 is CSASYSGGVETQYF. The CDR3 DNA follows: TGCAGTGCTAGTTATAGCGGGGGCGTGGAGACCCAGTACTTC. The V gene is TRBV20-1, the J gene TRBJ2-5; the match to TRBD2 covers 9 bases. Germline V CDR1 and CDR2: DFQATT, SNEGSKA (reference sequence). This CDR3 spans 14 amino acids. The J segment lost 5 bases and the V segment lost 3 bases, leaving 7 bases of the junction unmatched.